This passage covers 30 T cell receptor beta chains from one sample sequenced in a study of OX40 agonist ivuxolimab in advanced cancers. Assay used: immunoSEQ multiplex PCR; TCRdb lists only in-frame clones, some missing. Of 75,000 to 95,000 clones listed, 65% to 90% are singletons. Specimen: CD4+ or CD8+ T cells sorted from blood, collected in a trial of the OX40 agonist ivuxolimab. These receptors were taken from an adult with an advanced solid tumor such as melanoma, head and neck, liver or kidney cancer.

This chain joins TRBV30 and TRBJ2-3; D call uncertain. The CDR3 extends over 14 amino acids. From germline, CDR1 is GTSNPN and CDR2 SVGIG (reference sequence). The germline V and J ends were trimmed by 3 bases and 4 bases, with 14 bases remaining between them. The CDR3 DNA follows: TGTGCCTGGAGCCTCAGTAGCTCAGCAGATACGCAGTATTTT. This gives the protein CAWSLSSSADTQYF.

This clone was seen just once. The chain uses TRBV5-5 and TRBJ1-1, with D possibly matching TRBD1 (5 bases). Per the germline V gene, CDR1 is SGHKS and CDR2 is YYEKEE (reference sequence). CDR3 size: 15 residues. Trimming took 2 bases from V and 0 from J, leaving 11 bases between them. Here the CDR3 reads CASSFTGPLNTEAFF. The CDR3 DNA is TGTGCCAGCAGCTTTACGGGGCCCTTGAACACTGAAGCTTTCTTT.

This chain links TRBV27 with TRBJ2-4; D not resolved. The germline CDR1 and CDR2 sequences are MNHEY and SMNVEV (reference sequence). CDR3 length equals 17 residues. V was shortened by 8 bases and J by 0 bases, with 20 bases between the two germline ends. CDR3 DNA sequence: TGTGCCAGCGCCCCGGTCTACGATTTTATAGCCAAAAACATTCAGTACTTC. Its protein is CASAPVYDFIAKNIQYF.

The chain is built from TRBV11-2 and TRBJ2-4, with 10 bases aligning to TRBD1. This CDR3 has 15 amino acids. CDR1 and CDR2 from the germline V gene are SGHAT and FQNNGV. V dropped 7 bases and J dropped 5; count of bases not matched to a gene: 8. The CDR3 region has the DNA TGTGCCAGCACTCCACGCGGGACAGGGGAAAACATTCAGTACTTC. Encoded protein: CASTPRGTGENIQYF. Supplemented by reference TRBV11-2 and TRBJ2-4, the full variable domain reads EAGVAQSPRYKIIEKRQSVAFWCNPISGHATLYWYQQILGQGPKLLIQFQNNGVVDDSQLPKDRFSAERLKGVDSTLKIQPAKLEDSAVYLCASTPRGTGENIQYFGAGTRLSVL.

The V gene is TRBV10-3, the J gene TRBJ2-7; D gene uncertain. The CDR3 has 13 amino acids. Trimming removed 6 bases from V and 2 bases from J, with 11 bases in between. The germline gives CDR1 ENHRY, CDR2 SYGVKD. The CDR3 DNA reads as TGTGCCATCAGCGGCCCCAAGGCCTACGAGCAGTACTTC. It is translated as CAISGPKAYEQYF.

V gene TRBV9 combines with J gene TRBJ2-1, with D possibly TRBD2 on 5 matching bases. The V end lost 4 bases, the J end lost 0 bases, and 14 bases lay between the germline ends. This CDR3 contains 16 residues. Looked up from germline, CDR1 is SGDLS and CDR2 is YYNGEE. The CDR3 DNA reads as TGTGCCAGCAGCACCAGAGGGAGCGCCTCCTACAATGAGCAGTTCTTC. It is translated as CASSTRGSASYNEQFF.

V usage is TRBV6-6 and J usage is TRBJ1-2, with D possibly being TRBD1 (6 bases). Between the trimmed V and J ends, which lost 5 bases and 4 bases, there was a span of 17 bases. The germline V gene has CDR1 MNHNY and CDR2 SVGAGI (reference sequence). The CDR3 is 15 residues long. In nucleotides, the CDR3 is TGTGCCAGCAGTGGCAGGACAGCGTCAATCTATGGCTACACCTTC. Its translation: CASSGRTASIYGYTF.

The chain is built from TRBV6-5 and TRBJ2-7; D may correspond to TRBD1 or TRBD2 (5 bases each). Germline lookup yields CDR1 MNHEY and CDR2 SVGAGI. The CDR3 totals 15 residues. V was clipped by 0 bases and J by 2 bases, with 11 bases between them. The CDR3, as DNA: TGTGCCAGCAGTTACTCGCCCGGGGCGCCCTACGAGCAGTACTTC. Translating gives CASSYSPGAPYEQYF.

CDR3 residues: CASRPLWSPGAYGYTF. In DNA form, the CDR3 reads TGTGCCAGCAGGCCCTTATGGTCCCCCGGGGCCTATGGCTACACCTTC. The chain uses TRBV5-8 and TRBJ1-2; D perhaps matches TRBD1 (5 bases). The V end was cut by 5 bases, the J end by 4 bases, with 21 bases between. The CDR3 is 16 amino acids. Per germline, CDR1 SGHTS and CDR2 YDEGEE.

The chain carries TRBV18 and TRBJ1-5; D not certain. Germline CDR1 and CDR2: KGHSH and LQKENI. Between the trimmed V and J ends, which lost 3 bases and 1 base, there was a span of 4 bases. The CDR3 extends over 13 amino acids. DNA of the CDR3: TGTGCCAGCTCACCCGACAGCAATCAGCCCCAGCATTTT. Its protein product is CASSPDSNQPQHF.

This rearrangement joins TRBV18 to TRBJ2-1; D could derive from TRBD1 or TRBD2 (6 bases each). The ends were cut back, 0 bases at V and 9 bases at J, with 9 bases in the middle. CDR3 length: 13 amino acids. The germline V gene encodes CDR1 KGHSH and CDR2 LQKENI. The CDR3 DNA reads TGTGCCAGCTCACCACCTGGGGGGCTTGAGCAGTTCTTC. Translated: CASSPPGGLEQFF. The variable domain in full, with the rest retrieved from reference TRBV18 and TRBJ2-1, is NAGVMQNPRHLVRRRGQEARLRCSPMKGHSHVYWYRQLPEEGLKFMVYLQKENIIDESGMPKERFSAEFPKEGPSILRIQQVVRGDSAAYFCASSPPGGLEQFFGPGTRLTVL.

This CDR3 is CATSSWGQGNEKLFF. DNA of the CDR3: TGTGCCACCAGCAGTTGGGGACAGGGAAACGAAAAACTGTTTTTT. The chain recombines TRBV15 with TRBJ1-4; TRBD1 aligns across 9 bases. Trimming removed 3 bases from V and 8 bases from J; junction bases left unmatched: 7. This CDR3 spans 15 amino acids. CDR1 LNHNV and CDR2 YYDKDF come from the germline V gene (reference sequence). Filled out from reference TRBV15 and TRBJ1-4, the complete variable domain reads DAMVIQNPRYQVTQFGKPVTLSCSQTLNHNVMYWYQQKSSQAPKLLFHYYDKDFNNEADTPDNFQSRRPNTSFCFLDIRSPGLGDTAMYLCATSSWGQGNEKLFFGSGTQLSVL.

V gene TRBV5-1 combines with J gene TRBJ1-2, with TRBD1 as a possible D gene (5 bases). The germline V gene encodes CDR1 SGHRS and CDR2 YFSETQ. CDR3 length: 13 residues. V lost 7 bases and J lost 4, with 14 bases in between. The chain's CDR3 is CASGQRGGYGYTF. In DNA form, the CDR3 reads TGCGCCAGCGGCCAACGGGGGGGCTATGGCTACACCTTC.

The rearrangement links TRBV19 to TRBJ2-4; a possible D gene is TRBD2 (5 bases). The length of the CDR3 is 13 residues. Trimming cost V 5 bases and J 9 bases, with 14 bases left between them. Looked up from germline, CDR1 is LNHDA and CDR2 is SQIVND (reference sequence). The CDR3 region is CASSSSLEGIQYF. CDR3 bases: TGTGCCAGTAGTTCTTCTCTAGAGGGCATTCAGTACTTC. Complete variable domain (other parts from reference TRBV19 and TRBJ2-4): DGGITQSPKYLFRKEGQNVTLSCEQNLNHDAMYWYRQDPGQGLRLIYYSQIVNDFQKGDIAEGYSVSREKKESFPLTVTSAQKNPTAFYLCASSSSLEGIQYFGAGTRLSVL.

The CDR3 protein is CASSLGGGAYEQYF. The DNA for the CDR3 is TGTGCCAGCAGCTTAGGAGGGGGGGCCTACGAGCAGTACTTC. The chain recombines TRBV7-9 with TRBJ2-7; TRBD2 might be the D (7 bases). The CDR3 is 14 amino acids. V was clipped by 1 base and J by 2 bases, with 9 bases between them. Germline V gene data show CDR1 as SEHNR and CDR2 as FQNEAQ (reference sequence). Combining the CDR3 with reference TRBV7-9 and TRBJ2-7 gives the whole variable domain DTGVSQNPRHKITKRGQNVTFRCDPISEHNRLYWYRQTLGQGPEFLTYFQNEAQLEKSRLLSDRFSAERPKGSFSTLEIQRTEQGDSAMYLCASSLGGGAYEQYFGPGTRLTVT.

Concerning this clone: Its ends do not fully match the called genes, so a read error is possible. CDR3: CASPRGGHRRIF. DNA of the CDR3: TGTGCCAGCCCTAGAGGTGGACACCGGCGGATTTTT. The chain uses TRBV19 and TRBJ1-5; possibly TRBD1 for D (5 bases). Per germline, CDR1 LNHDA and CDR2 SQIVND (reference sequence). The CDR3 runs to 12 residues.

The J gene is TRBJ2-4, the V gene TRBV4-3; 16 bases match TRBD2. There are 18 residues in the CDR3. From germline, CDR1 is LGHNA and CDR2 YSLEER. V was pared by 4 bases and J by 8 bases, with 11 bases of the junction left unmatched. The DNA of the CDR3 is TGCGCCAGCAGCCTGATCTACGGGACTAGCGGGAGGGCCGACATTCAGTACTTC. Its translation is CASSLIYGTSGRADIQYF.

The J gene is TRBJ2-7, the V gene TRBV6-6; the match to TRBD1 covers 8 bases. Unmatched junction bases numbered 6, after V lost 5 bases and J lost 0 bases. The CDR3 is made up of 15 amino acids. Germline values: CDR1 MNHNY, CDR2 SVGAGI (reference sequence). CDR3 in DNA: TGTGCCAGCAGTCAGAGGACAGGGCCCTCCTACGAGCAGTACTTC. Protein sequence: CASSQRTGPSYEQYF.

The chain couples TRBV6-6 to TRBJ2-7, with D tentatively TRBD1 or TRBD2 (5 bases each). The CDR3 contains 14 residues. CDR1 is MNHNY and CDR2 is SVGAGI in the germline V gene (reference sequence). V was trimmed by 8 bases and J by 7 bases, leaving 21 bases between them. CDR3 nucleotides: TGTGCCAGCTCTGGGGGTTTACACCTACGAGAGCAGTACTTC. Amino acid sequence: CASSGGLHLREQYF.

Worth noting for this clone: Other DNA sequences of this sample code for an identical CDR3. V and J are TRBV6-5 and TRBJ2-1, with TRBD2 matching over 9 bases. The J segment lost 9 bases and the V segment lost 4 bases, leaving 13 bases of the junction unmatched. This CDR3 contains 16 residues. CDR1 is MNHEY and CDR2 is SVGAGI in the germline V gene. The CDR3 reads CASSSVERGAGLEQFF. The CDR3 coding sequence is TGTGCCAGCAGTTCGGTTGAGCGGGGGGCCGGGCTTGAGCAGTTCTTC.

This clone came up a few times. The chain couples TRBV19 to TRBJ2-6, with D perhaps TRBD1 (5 bases). The V gene's germline CDR1 is LNHDA and CDR2 SQIVND (reference sequence). V was pared by 6 bases and J by 0 bases, with 12 bases between. This CDR3 has 16 residues. The CDR3 loop is CASRQGIHSGANVLTF. Written as DNA, the CDR3 is TGTGCCAGTAGGCAGGGTATCCACTCTGGGGCCAACGTCCTGACTTTC.

CDR3 DNA sequence: TGTGCCAGCAGGACTAGCGGGGGCAAAAACATTCAGTACTTC. Residues: CASRTSGGKNIQYF. This chain uses TRBV27 with TRBJ2-4; TRBD2 agrees at 12 bases. This CDR3 is 14 amino acids long. V lost 6 bases and J lost 3; bases outside the gene matches: 0. Looked up from germline, CDR1 is MNHEY and CDR2 is SMNVEV (reference sequence).

The chain employs TRBV7-2 and TRBJ2-3; D is uncertain. CDR3 size: 13 residues. In germline, CDR1 is SGHTA, CDR2 FQGNSA. V was shortened by 0 bases and J by 6 bases, with 7 bases between the two germline ends. The CDR3 is CASSLAGSDTQYF. CDR3 sequence (DNA): TGTGCCAGCAGCTTAGCGGGTTCGGATACGCAGTATTTT.

The CDR3 DNA follows: TGTGCCAGCAGCTTGAGGACTAGCGGCGGCACAGATACGCAGTATTTT. Translated, it gives CASSLRTSGGTDTQYF. The gene calls are TRBV5-8 and TRBJ2-3; 10 bases align to TRBD2. This CDR3 has 16 amino acids. Per the germline V gene, CDR1 is SGHTS and CDR2 is YDEGEE. The junction had 3 bases not matched to a gene; V was cut back by 1 base and J by 1 base.

V gene TRBV4-2 combines with J gene TRBJ2-3; the match to TRBD2 covers 9 bases. The CDR3 length is 14 residues. V was pared by 4 bases and J by 5 bases, with 4 bases of the junction left unmatched. Germline V gene sequence: CDR1 LGHNA, CDR2 YNFKEQ. CDR3 nucleotide sequence: TGTGCCAGCAGCCCGCGGGGGGGAGAAGATACGCAGTATTTT. It is translated as CASSPRGGEDTQYF.

The sample holds one count of this clone. The chain has TRBV10-3 and TRBJ1-6, with D possibly matching TRBD1 (5 bases). This CDR3 is built from 16 residues. V lost 4 bases, J lost 6 bases, and 16 bases lay in between. Germline V CDR1 and CDR2: ENHRY, SYGVKD. In DNA form, the CDR3 reads TGTGCCATCAGTGGAGTCTCCCGGGACTTTAATTCACCCCTCCACTTT. Translating gives CAISGVSRDFNSPLHF.

The chain carries TRBV9 and TRBJ2-2; the D gene is possibly TRBD1 (5 bases). Trimming stripped 5 bases from V and 0 bases from J, with 14 bases between. The CDR3 totals 16 residues. CDR1 SGDLS and CDR2 YYNGEE come from the germline V gene. The DNA for the CDR3 is TGTGCCAGCAGTTTTATGGCAGGGCCGAACACCGGGGAGCTGTTTTTT. It specifies CASSFMAGPNTGELFF.

The rearrangement joins TRBV15 to TRBJ1-5; D gene unclear. V was pared by 3 bases and J by 7 bases, with 13 bases between. The CDR3 is 14 amino acids. Germline V CDR1 and CDR2: LNHNV, YYDKDF (reference sequence). This chain's CDR3 is CATSREGSRQPQHF. The CDR3 nucleotides are TGTGCCACCAGCAGGGAGGGTTCGCGACAGCCCCAGCATTTT.

This chain joins TRBV5-6 and TRBJ2-3, with D maybe TRBD2 (5 bases). V was pared by 7 bases and J by 0 bases, with 15 bases between. The V gene's germline CDR1 is SGHDT and CDR2 YYEEEE. The CDR3 extends over 15 amino acids. The CDR3 region is CASGPTRTSTDTQYF. The CDR3 DNA is TGTGCCAGCGGCCCAACTAGGACTAGCACAGATACGCAGTATTTT.

The chain joins TRBV30 to TRBJ1-6; D is unresolved. V was shortened by 2 bases and J by 0 bases, with 14 bases between the two germline ends. CDR3 length: 17 residues. Germline loops: CDR1 GTSNPN, CDR2 SVGIG (reference sequence). The CDR3 nucleotides are TGTGCCTGGAGTAGTTTGATAAGCAGCTCCTATAATTCACCCCTCCACTTT. Translated, it gives CAWSSLISSSYNSPLHF.